This T cell receptor (beta chain) was sequenced in a study of Graves' ophthalmopathy and Graves' hyperthyroidism. Ophthalmopathy-affected donors exhibited moderate-to-severe activity, CAS ≥3, NOSPECS ≥4, and duration under 3 months. RNA transcripts provided the template for amplifying TCR beta CDR3 regions. HTBI-primed first-round RT-PCR preceded second-round multiplex PCR. TCRdb passed the multiplex PCR reads through MiXCR, listing each CDR3 protein once. The sample includes about 700,000 distinct CDR3 sequences, 40% of them seen just once. Trimming left V 8 bases short and J 4 bases short, with 15 bases between. This CDR3 region has 15 residues. The germline V gene has CDR1 MGHDK and CDR2 SYGVNS.

The TCR was taken from an adult man with Graves' ophthalmopathy. Sequences were obtained from peripheral blood. This chain uses TRBV25-1 with TRBJ1-6; D call uncertain. In nucleotides, the CDR3 is TGTGCCAGCCAAGTGTCAAGAGGGTATAATTCACCCCTCCACTTT. The encoded protein is CASQVSRGYNSPLHF.